The entry below describes one T cell receptor beta chain. TCRdb keeps only in-frame clones here, not all; method: immunoSEQ multiplex PCR. The sample contains roughly 69,000 clones, about 97% of which appear only once. The data derive from a study of technical replicates of blood from several donors. Unmatched junction bases numbered 9, after V lost 4 bases and J lost 5 bases. The germline V gene has CDR1 SGHTA and CDR2 FQGNSA. The length of the CDR3 is 16 residues. The rearrangement links TRBV7-2 to TRBJ2-5, with TRBD2 matching 11 bases. The sequence came from a human donor in good health. The sample consisted of T cells isolated from PBMCs. DNA for the CDR3: TGTGCCAGCAGCTCAACTAGCGGGAGACCGGCTGAGACCCAGTACTTC. Its protein product is CASSSTSGRPAETQYF. Looking up the rest from reference TRBV7-2 and TRBJ2-5 gives the full variable domain: GAGVSQSPSNKVTEKGKDVELRCDPISGHTALYWYRQSLGQGLEFLIYFQGNSAPDKSGLPSDRFSAERTGGSVSTLTIQRTQQEDSAVYLCASSSTSGRPAETQYFGPGTRLLVL.